The 30 T cell receptor beta chains given below trace back to one sample, sequenced in a study of blood T cells in healthy people across ages. Combining a sample-barcoded 5' primer with a J-beta primer mix, a second PCR ran for 7 to 11 cycles. A single record per CDR3 protein comes from TCRdb applying MiXCR to the 5' RACE reads. The sample consists of around 750,000 distinct CDR3 sequences, around half of them appearing once. Sequenced: blood. The receptors stem from a man at least 80 years old in good health.

The genes are TRBV7-9 and TRBJ2-2; TRBD2 matches 12 bases. The germline V gene has CDR1 SEHNR and CDR2 FQNEAQ (reference sequence). J gave up 1 base and V 3 bases, and 0 bases lay outside the gene matches. The CDR3 spans 16 residues. Here the CDR3 reads CASSLGLAGNTGELFF. CDR3 coding DNA: TGTGCCAGCAGCTTGGGACTAGCGGGGAACACCGGGGAGCTGTTTTTT.

The sample holds a few counts of this clonotype. The rearrangement uses TRBV4-2 and TRBJ2-1; D perhaps matches TRBD2 (5 bases). The CDR3 has 15 residues. The germline gives CDR1 LGHNA, CDR2 YNFKEQ. The V end lost 4 bases, the J end lost 0 bases, and 10 bases lay between the germline ends. This CDR3 reads CASSPLGSSYNEQFF. The CDR3 nucleotides are TGTGCCAGCAGCCCCCTAGGGAGCTCCTACAATGAGCAGTTCTTC.

The chain joins TRBV11-2 to TRBJ1-4, with a weak D call TRBD1 (5 bases). The germline V and J ends were trimmed by 1 base and 8 bases, with 17 bases remaining between them. The germline gives CDR1 SGHAT, CDR2 FQNNGV. The CDR3 is 16 residues long. CDR3 loop: CASSLGRGRVGEKLFF. In DNA form, the CDR3 reads TGTGCCAGCAGCTTAGGGAGGGGAAGAGTCGGAGAAAAACTGTTTTTT.

In DNA form, the CDR3 reads TGTGCCAGCATGGACCCAGACACTGAAGCTTTCTTT. This encodes CASMDPDTEAFF. V gene TRBV2 combines with J gene TRBJ1-1, with D uncertain. This CDR3 contains 12 residues. With 7 bases removed from V and 3 bases from J, the gap between germline ends came to 9 bases. Germline V gene data show CDR1 as SNHLY and CDR2 as FYNNEI.

The chain combines TRBV20-1 with TRBJ1-1, with D maybe TRBD1 (6 bases). Germline CDR1 and CDR2: DFQATT and SNEGSKA (reference sequence). Deletions cut 5 bases from V and 0 bases from J, with 16 bases between. This CDR3 spans 15 amino acids. The CDR3 sequence is CSAGSLGGMNTEAFF. The CDR3 DNA reads as TGCAGTGCTGGATCCTTGGGGGGCATGAACACTGAAGCTTTCTTT.

This clonotype appeared once. This clone may be a read error of a much larger clone one base away. The conserved phenylalanine or tryptophan normally closing the CDR3 is absent here, so this likely arose from a read error. This chain uses TRBV24-1 with TRBJ2-1; D perhaps matches TRBD2 (6 bases). V was shortened by 4 bases and J by 0 bases, with 12 bases between the two germline ends. The CDR3 loop spans 16 amino acids. Germline V lookup: CDR1 KGHDR, CDR2 SFDVKD. The CDR3 DNA is TGTGCCACCAGTGACCTAGCCGGGGGCTCCTACAATGAGCAGTTCTTA. This translates into CATSDLAGGSYNEQFL.

The CDR3 here is CATSRDLANNEQFF. CDR3 sequence (DNA): TGTGCCACCAGCAGAGATCTAGCGAATAATGAGCAGTTCTTC. The gene calls are TRBV15 and TRBJ2-1; maybe TRBD2 (6 bases). Trimming shortened V by 0 bases and J by 7 bases, and 10 bases separated the two germline ends. CDR1 and CDR2 from the germline V gene are LNHNV and YYDKDF (reference sequence). CDR3 length: 14 amino acids.

This clonotype was counted between two and nine times. The V call is TRBV20-1, the J call TRBJ2-7; 7 bases agree with TRBD1. The germline gives CDR1 DFQATT, CDR2 SNEGSKA (reference sequence). With 4 bases clipped from V and 2 bases from J, the junction kept 5 bases outside the gene matches. This CDR3 region has 13 residues. The CDR3: CSATRGLTYEQYF. DNA for the CDR3: TGCAGTGCTACCAGGGGGTTAACCTACGAGCAGTACTTC.

J is TRBJ2-1 and V is TRBV5-1, with 7 bases identical to TRBD1. Germline V gene lookup returns CDR1 SGHRS and CDR2 YFSETQ. The trim removed 5 bases at V and 6 bases at J, leaving 14 bases unmatched. The CDR3 runs 16 residues. The CDR3 spells CASSLRAGTAGNEQFF. In DNA, the CDR3 is TGCGCCAGCAGTTTACGGGCCGGGACAGCAGGCAATGAGCAGTTCTTC.

This clonotype was counted between two and nine times. CDR3 region: CASSSTGTRSGEQYF. In DNA, the CDR3 is TGCGCCAGCAGTAGCACCGGGACTAGATCGGGCGAGCAGTACTTC. J is TRBJ2-5 and V is TRBV5-1; TRBD2 aligns across 8 bases. The closer fit of TRBJ2-7 to the DNA end suggests the J call may be wrong. Looked up from germline, CDR1 is SGHRS and CDR2 is YFSETQ. This CDR3 comprises 15 residues.

CDR3 DNA: TGTGCCAGCAGCCTGGAAGGCAGCGGGCTTTACAATGAGCAGTACTTC. Protein: CASSLEGSGLYNEQYF. The V gene is TRBV3-1, the J gene TRBJ2-1; D may be TRBD2 (6 bases). The last part of the DNA fits TRBJ2-7 better; the J call may be wrong. This CDR3 region has 16 residues. CDR1 and CDR2 (germline): LGHDT, YNNKEL (reference sequence).

This clonotype occurred a few times. CDR3 region: CASSAQGGTDTQYF. The CDR3 bases are TGTGCCAGCAGTGCTCAGGGGGGCACAGATACGCAGTATTTT. The chain is built from TRBV2 and TRBJ2-3; TRBD1 agrees at 7 bases. V trimming: 4 bases; J trimming: 1 base; junction bases outside the gene matches: 2. CDR1 and CDR2 (germline): SNHLY, FYNNEI. There are 14 residues in the CDR3. Variable domain in full (rest from reference TRBV2 and TRBJ2-3): EPEVTQTPSHQVTQMGQEVILRCVPISNHLYFYWYRQILGQKVEFLVSFYNNEISEKSEIFDDQFSVERPDGSNFTLKIRSTKLEDSAMYFCASSAQGGTDTQYFGPGTRLTVL.

V usage is TRBV20-1 and J usage is TRBJ2-4; D is ambiguous. With the DNA end fitting TRBJ2-7 better, the J assignment may be wrong. This CDR3 region has 16 residues. The V gene's germline CDR1 is DFQATT and CDR2 SNEGSKA (reference sequence). Here the CDR3 DNA reads TGCAGTGCTAGAGATCCGCCGCCCCAACTTCAATACGAGCAGTACTTC. It translates to CSARDPPPQLQYEQYF.

This clonotype was seen more than once but under ten times. The junction shows a germline mismatch at one end, possibly a read error. The chain combines TRBV29-1 with TRBJ2-7; D not resolved. CDR1 and CDR2 from the germline V gene are SQVTM and ANQGSEA. This CDR3 comprises 12 residues. This chain's CDR3 is CSVARGSYGQYF. In nucleotides, the CDR3 is TGCAGCGTCGCGAGAGGATCCTACGGGCAGTACTTC.

The chain combines TRBV11-2 with TRBJ2-2; 7 bases are shared with TRBD1. The CDR3 covers 15 residues. Germline-derived CDR1 and CDR2 are SGHAT and FQNNGV. The V segment lost 7 bases and the J segment 3 bases; nucleotides outside the gene matches: 8. DNA of the CDR3: TGTGCCAGCACCCCGGACAGGTCCGACACCGGGGAGCTGTTTTTT. Translated, it gives CASTPDRSDTGELFF.

The V call is TRBV3-1, the J call TRBJ2-6; D gene uncertain. The CDR3 contains 17 residues. Trimming cost V 2 bases and J 0 bases, with 11 bases left between them. The germline V gene has CDR1 LGHDT and CDR2 YNNKEL (reference sequence). This chain's CDR3 is CASSQPYRSSGANVLTF. Written as DNA, the CDR3 is TGTGCCAGCAGCCAACCGTATCGGAGCTCTGGGGCCAACGTCCTGACTTTC. The full variable domain, with the rest looked up from reference TRBV3-1 and TRBJ2-6, is DTAVSQTPKYLVTQMGNDKSIKCEQNLGHDTMYWYKQDSKKFLKIMFSYNNKELIINETVPNRFSPKSPDKAHLNLHINSLELGDSAVYFCASSQPYRSSGANVLTFGAGSRLTVL.

This clonotype was seen a handful of times. The chain carries TRBV21-1 and TRBJ2-7; whether TRBD1, the table's D call, matches the DNA was not checked. TRBV21-1 is reported as a pseudogene. The CDR3 loop spans 13 amino acids. The CDR3 DNA reads as TGTGCCAGCAGCAGATTCAGGGGATACGAGCAGTACTTC. Translating it yields CASSRFRGYEQYF.

The chain recombines TRBV5-1 with TRBJ2-1; 7 nucleotides agree with TRBD2. Looked up from germline, CDR1 is SGHRS and CDR2 is YFSETQ. CDR3 length equals 13 residues. J gave up 15 bases and V 4 bases, and 13 bases lay outside the gene matches. The CDR3 DNA sequence: TGCGCCAGCAGCCCCCTGGGGGAGGGCCATTCGTTCTTC. This translates into CASSPLGEGHSFF.

This clonotype has more than one count but fewer than ten. V usage is TRBV20-1 and J usage is TRBJ2-1, with D maybe TRBD2 (6 bases). V was shortened by 6 bases and J by 7 bases, with 10 bases between the two germline ends. The CDR3 runs to 11 residues. CDR1 is DFQATT, CDR2 SNEGSKA, per germline (reference sequence). The CDR3 DNA sequence: TGCAGTGCCACTCTAGCGAATGAGCAGTTCTTC. It is translated as CSATLANEQFF.

Only a few counts were recorded for this clonotype. This chain uses TRBV20-1 with TRBJ2-5; maybe TRBD1 (6 bases). The germline V gene has CDR1 DFQATT and CDR2 SNEGSKA (reference sequence). This CDR3 is built from 13 residues. Trimming shortened V by 5 bases and J by 2 bases, and 12 bases separated the two germline ends. CDR3 sequence: CSALQGTQETQYF. In DNA, the CDR3 is TGCAGTGCTTTACAGGGAACTCAAGAGACCCAGTACTTC.

The chain is built from TRBV13 and TRBJ2-4; D perhaps matches TRBD1 (5 bases). Germline CDR1 is PRHDT and CDR2 is FYEKMQ (reference sequence). The V gene lost 6 bases and the J gene lost 3 bases, with 12 bases spanning the gap. The CDR3 sequence is 14 residues long. The CDR3 here is CASRPGFGKNIQYF. The DNA of the CDR3 is TGTGCCAGCAGGCCAGGGTTTGGCAAAAACATTCAGTACTTC.

DNA of the CDR3: TGTGCCAGCAGCTCTCCAGGACCCGGATACGAGCAGTACTTC. It is translated as CASSSPGPGYEQYF. This chain joins TRBV7-9 and TRBJ2-7; D is unclear. Germline CDR1 SEHNR, CDR2 FQNEAQ (reference sequence). The CDR3 extends over 14 amino acids. V was cut by 4 bases and J by 4 bases, with 14 bases left in between.

The rearrangement joins TRBV18 to TRBJ1-2; 10 bases are a match to TRBD1. CDR1 and CDR2 (germline): KGHSH, LQKENI. The V segment lost 3 bases and the J segment 8 bases; nucleotides outside the gene matches: 6. The CDR3 totals 14 residues. CDR3 residues: CASSPGQGILGYTF. For the CDR3, the DNA is TGTGCCAGCTCACCGGGACAGGGGATATTAGGCTACACCTTC.

About this clonotype: The conserved closing phenylalanine or tryptophan is absent in this CDR3, likely reflecting a read error. J is TRBJ2-7 and V is TRBV9; 8 bases map to TRBD1. Germline assignment: CDR1 SGDLS and CDR2 YYNGEE. V trimming: 0 bases; J trimming: 0 bases; junction bases outside the gene matches: 5. The length of the CDR3 is 16 residues. CDR3 in DNA: TGTGCCAGCAGCGTAGGGGGACAGGCCCACTCCTACGAGCAGTACTTA. This translates into CASSVGGQAHSYEQYL.

Points on this clonotype: A read error is possible here, since a much larger clone lies one base away. The rearrangement joins TRBV18 to TRBJ2-5, with 8 bases aligning to TRBD2. Germline V gives CDR1 KGHSH, CDR2 LQKENI. The junction had 11 bases not matched to a gene; V was cut back by 0 bases and J by 11 bases. The CDR3 sequence is 15 residues long. CDR3 bases: TGTGCCAGCTCACCACCTCCGGGACTAGTCTATGAGCAGTACTTC. Translating it yields CASSPPPGLVYEQYF.

The chain has TRBV7-3 and TRBJ2-5, with a tentative D call TRBD2 (5 bases). Per the germline V gene, CDR1 is SGHTA and CDR2 is FQGTGA. The ends were cut back, 6 bases at V and 4 bases at J, with 15 bases in the middle. This CDR3 has 14 amino acids. Here the CDR3 reads CASSTGWGSETQYF. The DNA of the CDR3 is TGTGCCAGCAGTACGGGGTGGGGATCAGAGACCCAGTACTTC.

The chain carries TRBV29-1 and TRBJ2-1; D unclear. Germline values: CDR1 SQVTM, CDR2 ANQGSEA. The CDR3 sequence is 12 residues long. The ends were cut back, 3 bases at V and 9 bases at J, with 12 bases in the middle. CDR3 coding DNA: TGCAGCGTTGACGGTATCGCGACTGAGCAGTTCTTC. Amino acids: CSVDGIATEQFF.

The V call is TRBV2, the J call TRBJ2-7; D call uncertain. The CDR3 runs to 11 residues. CDR1 is SNHLY and CDR2 is FYNNEI in the germline V gene. Trimming stripped 3 bases from V and 6 bases from J, with 6 bases between. The CDR3 region is CASSDFLEQYF. The CDR3 coding sequence is TGTGCCAGCAGTGATTTCCTCGAGCAGTACTTC.

V usage is TRBV7-2 and J usage is TRBJ1-2; TRBD1 matches at 8 bases. V lost 3 bases and J lost 3; bases outside the gene matches: 3. Germline CDR1 reads SGHTA; CDR2 reads FQGNSA. This CDR3 spans 14 amino acids. CDR3 protein: CASSFDRGDYGYTF. In nucleotides, the CDR3 is TGTGCCAGCAGCTTCGACAGGGGCGACTATGGCTACACCTTC.

This clonotype occurred a few times. V usage is TRBV12-3 or TRBV12-4 and J usage is TRBJ2-7, with D possibly being TRBD1 (6 bases). This CDR3 comprises 12 residues. Deletions cut 5 bases from V and 5 bases from J, with 10 bases between. The CDR3 loop reads CASSPTGHEQYF. CDR3 nucleotide sequence: TGTGCCAGCAGTCCTACAGGGCACGAGCAGTACTTC.